This TCR beta chain derives from a study of human versus mouse CDR3 diversity and MHC coevolution. Sequencing was performed with immunoSEQ multiplex PCR; in TCRdb, only in-frame clones are kept and a portion is missing. Of approximately 81,000 clones detected, just under 95% appear once; the ten largest clones hold roughly 1.3%. V lost 1 base, J lost 4 bases, and 5 bases stayed unmatched. Germline-derived CDR1 and CDR2 are LGHNA and YSLEER. The CDR3 sequence is 16 residues long. Sorting isolated naive CD4 T cells lacking CD45RO and expressing CD62L. The chain joins TRBV4-3 to TRBJ2-1, with 9 positions matching TRBD2. Material for sequencing was naive CD4+ T cells from blood. Subset in this sample: CD45RO-negative CD62L-positive naive CD4 T cells. The sequence was obtained from a person aged 30 to 70 in good health. Here the CDR3 DNA reads TGCGCCAGCAGCCAAGTAGGGCTAGCGGGGTACAATGAGCAGTTCTTC. Translation: CASSQVGLAGYNEQFF.